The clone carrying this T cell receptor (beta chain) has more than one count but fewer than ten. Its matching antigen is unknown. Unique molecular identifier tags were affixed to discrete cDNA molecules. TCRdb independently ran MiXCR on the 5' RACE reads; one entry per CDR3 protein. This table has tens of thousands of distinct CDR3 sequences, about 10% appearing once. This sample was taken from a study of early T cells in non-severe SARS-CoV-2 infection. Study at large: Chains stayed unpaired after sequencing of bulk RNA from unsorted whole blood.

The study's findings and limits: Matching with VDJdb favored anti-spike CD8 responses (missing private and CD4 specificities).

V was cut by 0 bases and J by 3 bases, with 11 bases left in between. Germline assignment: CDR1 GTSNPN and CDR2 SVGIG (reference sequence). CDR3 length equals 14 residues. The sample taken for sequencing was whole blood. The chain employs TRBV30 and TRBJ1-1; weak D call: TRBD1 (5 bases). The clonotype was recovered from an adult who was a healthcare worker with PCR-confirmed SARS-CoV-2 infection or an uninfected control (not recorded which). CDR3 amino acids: CAWSVPRGYTEAFF. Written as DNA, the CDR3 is TGTGCCTGGAGTGTACCCCGGGGCTACACTGAAGCTTTCTTT.